Here is one T cell receptor (beta chain) with its context. Antigen: not known. These data originate in a study of T-cell reconstitution after alpha-beta-depleted transplantation in children. Study-wide results and caveats: T-cell numbers and diversity one year post-transplant derived largely from freshly generated T cells. Some patients' high day-60 TCRbeta diversity was attributed to recipient cells surviving conditioning. Several hundred expanded graft clones reportedly were the source of alpha-beta T cells about two months after transplant.

V was trimmed by 0 bases and J by 4 bases, leaving 15 bases between them. The CDR3 spans 16 residues. CDR1 and CDR2 from the germline V gene are SGHRS and YFSETQ. A library of TCRbeta sequences, prepared with unique molecular identifiers, was generated. TCRdb recomputed calls from the PCR reads with MiXCR, one row per CDR3 protein. The sample shows 45,000 or so distinct CDR3 sequences, 52% of them seen only once. This specimen consisted of peripheral blood, obtained before TCRalphabeta/CD19-depleted stem cell transplant. V is TRBV5-1 and J is TRBJ2-3, with D possibly being TRBD2 (5 bases). The TCR was taken from a boy under three years old with SCID, due to receive a stem cell transplant. CDR3 amino acids: CASSLAAGGRPDTQYF. The CDR3 region has the DNA TGCGCCAGCAGCTTGGCGGCAGGAGGTCGCCCAGATACGCAGTATTTT.